The clone carrying this T cell receptor (beta chain) was seen ten or more times. The antigen is undetermined. This sample stems from a study of early T cells in non-severe SARS-CoV-2 infection. Study-wide background: From unsorted whole blood, bulk RNA was sequenced, and the chains remained unpaired.

Germline V CDR1 and CDR2: DFQATT, SNEGSKA (reference sequence). V gave up 0 bases and J gave up 8 bases; unmatched junction bases: 6. The CDR3 is 15 residues long. Each cDNA molecule carried a unique molecular identifier. One entry per CDR3 protein, called by TCRdb with MiXCR from the 5' RACE reads. The sample records 25,000 to 30,000 distinct CDR3 sequences, less than 4.5% being singletons. General study points: CD4 and private specificities were missed by VDJdb matching, which favored anti-spike CD8 responses.

The sequencing sample was made of whole blood. The V call is TRBV20-1, the J call TRBJ2-1, with 11 bases fitting TRBD2. This receptor was obtained from an adult who was a healthcare worker with PCR-confirmed SARS-CoV-2 infection or an uninfected control (not recorded which). The CDR3 spells CSARDPLAGGYEQFF. The CDR3 DNA follows: TGCAGTGCTAGAGATCCCCTAGCGGGAGGATATGAGCAGTTCTTC.